Given below is one T cell receptor (beta chain) in context. This clonotype was detected a few times. The antigen this receptor binds is unknown. Per-nucleotide qualities are absent, and no much larger clonotype sits a single base away. This record comes from a study of CDR3 diversity in severe acne (dated by TCRdb to between 2018 and 2021). Libraries came from PCR. The instrument was an Illumina HiSeq 2000. Using fastp at Q25 and MiXCR, TCRdb reprocessed the public reads and kept productive beta chains. Under each unique CDR3 protein, matching rows form one entry showing the most common genes and DNA. The sample table holds approximately 97,000 distinct CDR3 sequences, of which roughly 51% were seen once. The ten largest make up around an eighth of the sample. After removal of 5 bases from V and 4 bases from J, the junction retains 3 bases not matched to a gene. The germline V gene gives CDR1 as SGHVS and CDR2 as FNYEAQ. Reading from cysteine to phenylalanine, the CDR3 counts 16 amino acids. Just the 48-base CDR3 DNA is kept, in frame starting at base 1.

The sequencing sample was made of blood. The origin of this receptor is a male donor with acne. The chain couples TRBV7-6 to TRBJ2-2; 14 bases in the junction line up with TRBD2. The CDR3 is CASSTGLAGGTGELFF. The DNA reads TGTGCCAGCAGCACCGGACTAGCGGGAGGCACCGGGGAGCTGTTTTTT.